This passage covers 32 T cell receptor beta chains from one sample sequenced in a study of CD8 T cells in Susac syndrome. It was with random hexamers that about 0.45 to 1 ug RNA was reverse transcribed. TCRdb ran MiXCR on the immunoSEQ multiplex PCR reads and lists one entry per CDR3 protein. This table holds around 170,000 distinct CDR3 sequences, approximately 95% found once. Sequences were obtained from CD8+ T cells from PBMCs. Source of these receptors: a human donor with Susac syndrome.

CDR3 bases: TGTGCCAGCACCGGAGGGGGACAGCACTATGGCTACACCTTC. Protein product: CASTGGGQHYGYTF. This sequence joins TRBV5-4 and TRBJ1-2; 7 bases align to TRBD1. CDR1 is SGHNT and CDR2 is YYREEE in the germline V gene (reference sequence). This CDR3 is 14 amino acids long. Trimming removed 6 bases from V and 3 bases from J; junction bases left unmatched: 8.

The chain employs TRBV12-3 or TRBV12-4 and TRBJ1-2; D gene uncertain. This CDR3 comprises 13 residues. V was shortened by 11 bases and J by 6 bases, with 19 bases between the two germline ends. The chain's CDR3 is CAVGKALVDGYTF. CDR3 nucleotides: TGTGCCGTCGGAAAAGCTTTGGTTGATGGCTACACCTTC.

V usage is TRBV12-3 or TRBV12-4 and J usage is TRBJ1-4; D might be TRBD1 (5 bases). The CDR3 extends over 14 amino acids. V was pared by 5 bases and J by 8 bases, with 15 bases between. The CDR3: CASSPQALREKLFF. For the CDR3, the DNA is TGTGCCAGCAGTCCACAGGCTCTTAGGGAAAAACTGTTTTTT.

V usage is TRBV4-1 and J usage is TRBJ2-7, with a tentative D call TRBD2 (6 bases). The CDR3 length is 15 residues. V gave up 0 bases and J gave up 7 bases, with 16 bases separating them. Germline V gene sequence: CDR1 MGHRA, CDR2 YSYEKL. The CDR3, as DNA: TGCGCCAGCAGCCAAGATTCGGCGGGGCTGTTAGAGCAGTACTTC. As protein: CASSQDSAGLLEQYF.

V gene TRBV5-1 combines with J gene TRBJ1-5, with D unresolved. The ends were cut back, 0 bases at V and 3 bases at J, with 10 bases in the middle. Germline lookup yields CDR1 SGHRS and CDR2 YFSETQ. The length of the CDR3 is 15 residues. CDR3 bases: TGCGCCAGCAGCTTGGCCGGTACAGTCAATCAGCCCCAGCATTTT. This codes for CASSLAGTVNQPQHF.

This clonotype has a single count. This chain connects TRBV20-1 to TRBJ1-5, with 9 positions matching TRBD1. This CDR3 contains 15 residues. Germline CDR1 and CDR2: DFQATT and SNEGSKA (reference sequence). V shed 3 bases, J shed 6 bases, and the junction held 9 bases outside the gene matches. The CDR3 region has the DNA TGCAGTGCTAGTATGGGGACAGGGATATTTCAGCCCCAGCATTTT. Protein sequence: CSASMGTGIFQPQHF.

The rearrangement links TRBV6-5 to TRBJ2-1; 9 nucleotides align to TRBD2. The CDR3 covers 14 residues. After removal of 8 bases from V and 2 bases from J, the junction contained 4 bases not matched to a gene. Germline V lookup: CDR1 MNHEY, CDR2 SVGAGI. The CDR3 is CASRREGTYNEQFF. Here the CDR3 DNA reads TGTGCCAGCCGGCGGGAGGGTACCTACAATGAGCAGTTCTTC.

CDR3 DNA sequence: TGTGCCAGCAGCCCAGTAGCGGGAAGCTCCTACAATGAGCAGTTCTTC. Translating it yields CASSPVAGSSYNEQFF. This chain joins TRBV6-1 and TRBJ2-1; 8 bases match TRBD2. The CDR3 length is 16 residues. V lost 6 bases and J lost 0; bases outside the gene matches: 7. Looked up from germline, CDR1 is MNHNS and CDR2 is SASEGT.

The CDR3 spells CASSKSDRTYEQYF. Written as DNA, the CDR3 is TGTGCCAGCAGCAAATCGGACAGAACCTACGAGCAGTACTTC. The chain recombines TRBV21-1 with TRBJ2-7; TRBD1 is the table's D call, not checked against the DNA. TRBV21-1 constitutes a pseudogene. This CDR3 is built from 14 residues.

The rearrangement uses TRBV7-9 and TRBJ2-2; D unresolved. The germline gives CDR1 SEHNR, CDR2 FQNEAQ (reference sequence). The V end lost 6 bases, the J end lost 1 base, and 12 bases lay between the germline ends. The CDR3 sequence is 15 residues long. The CDR3 loop reads CASRPTNKNTGELFF. The CDR3 nucleotides read TGTGCCAGCAGACCGACCAACAAGAACACCGGGGAGCTGTTTTTT.

V is TRBV3-1 and J is TRBJ2-1; D remains unclear. From germline, CDR1 is LGHDT and CDR2 YNNKEL (reference sequence). With 0 bases removed from V and 5 bases from J, the gap between germline ends came to 5 bases. CDR3 length equals 13 residues. The CDR3 DNA reads as TGTGCCAGCAGCCAAGACTGGGACAATGAGCAGTTCTTC. Protein product: CASSQDWDNEQFF.

This chain links TRBV7-2 with TRBJ2-2, with TRBD2 matching over 10 bases. V lost 2 bases to trimming and J lost 3 bases; unmatched junction nucleotides: 0. The CDR3 contains 15 residues. The germline CDR1 and CDR2 sequences are SGHTA and FQGNSA. The CDR3 region has the DNA TGTGCCAGCAGCTTACTAGCGGGGGACACCGGGGAGCTGTTTTTT. Protein sequence: CASSLLAGDTGELFF.

The chain combines TRBV24-1 with TRBJ1-5, with D perhaps matching TRBD1 (6 bases). The germline V and J ends were trimmed by 3 bases and 0 bases, with 11 bases remaining between them. The germline CDR1 and CDR2 sequences are KGHDR and SFDVKD. CDR3 length: 16 residues. CDR3 in amino acids: CATSDGYRVSNQPQHF. The CDR3 nucleotides are TGTGCCACCAGTGATGGCTACAGGGTTAGCAATCAGCCCCAGCATTTT.

The chain uses TRBV5-1 and TRBJ2-7; unclear D gene. V was clipped by 3 bases and J by 7 bases, with 11 bases between them. The CDR3 spans 12 residues. CDR1 SGHRS and CDR2 YFSETQ come from the germline V gene. The CDR3 loop reads CASSWEFEEQYF. The DNA for the CDR3 is TGCGCCAGCAGCTGGGAATTCGAGGAGCAGTACTTC.

The chain combines TRBV5-1 with TRBJ2-4, with D uncertain. This CDR3 contains 15 residues. Germline CDR1 is SGHRS and CDR2 is YFSETQ. Trimming took off 5 bases at V and 0 bases at J, with 12 bases between the two ends. In DNA form, the CDR3 reads TGCGCCAGCAGTCCGCTAGGGCCAGCCAAAAACATTCAGTACTTC. This gives the protein CASSPLGPAKNIQYF.

The rearrangement links TRBV4-1 to TRBJ1-4; tentative D call: TRBD1 (5 bases). Trimming cost V 0 bases and J 0 bases, with 5 bases left between them. CDR1 is MGHRA, CDR2 YSYEKL, per germline. The CDR3 is made up of 15 amino acids. CDR3 amino acids: CASSQEGATNEKLFF. CDR3 in DNA: TGCGCCAGCAGCCAAGAGGGGGCAACTAATGAAAAACTGTTTTTT.

The gene calls are TRBV15 and TRBJ2-2; 8 bases line up with TRBD1. The J segment lost 1 base and the V segment lost 11 bases, leaving 3 bases of the junction unmatched. CDR1 and CDR2 (germline): LNHNV, YYDKDF (reference sequence). The length of the CDR3 is 13 residues. CDR3 sequence (DNA): TGTGCCGCCGGGACAGGGAACACCGGGGAGCTGTTTTTT. It codes for CAAGTGNTGELFF.

This chain links TRBV7-2 with TRBJ2-7; 11 nucleotides agree with TRBD2. Germline lookup yields CDR1 SGHTA and CDR2 FQGNSA. Unmatched junction bases numbered 3, after V lost 5 bases and J lost 6 bases. The CDR3 loop spans 13 amino acids. CDR3 coding DNA: TGTGCCAGCAGCGACGGGACTAGCGGCGAGCAGTACTTC. It codes for CASSDGTSGEQYF. The full variable domain, with the rest looked up from reference TRBV7-2 and TRBJ2-7, is GAGVSQSPSNKVTEKGKDVELRCDPISGHTALYWYRQSLGQGLEFLIYFQGNSAPDKSGLPSDRFSAERTGGSVSTLTIQRTQQEDSAVYLCASSDGTSGEQYFGPGTRLTVT.

The chain links TRBV2 to TRBJ1-1, with unresolved D. Germline loops: CDR1 SNHLY, CDR2 FYNNEI. The CDR3 extends over 11 amino acids. Trimming shortened V by 2 bases and J by 5 bases, and 3 bases separated the two germline ends. The CDR3 DNA reads TGTGCCAGCAGTGAAATGACTGAAGCTTTCTTT. This sequence encodes CASSEMTEAFF.

This chain connects TRBV5-4 to TRBJ2-3; TRBD2 is a possible D gene (6 bases). Germline V gives CDR1 SGHNT, CDR2 YYREEE (reference sequence). CDR3 length: 15 amino acids. V lost 4 bases and J 0 bases, leaving 12 bases between the germline ends. CDR3 nucleotide sequence: TGTGCCAGCAGCCAGGCGGGACCTAGCACAGATACGCAGTATTTT. Protein sequence: CASSQAGPSTDTQYF.

The chain joins TRBV28 to TRBJ1-2; tentatively, D is TRBD1 (5 bases). Per germline, CDR1 MDHEN and CDR2 SYDVKM. V was pared by 2 bases and J by 8 bases, with 12 bases between. This CDR3 spans 13 amino acids. CDR3 amino acids: CASSLTGRVGYTF. For the CDR3, the DNA is TGTGCCAGCAGTTTAACGGGCAGGGTAGGCTACACCTTC.

CDR3 sequence: CASSTDNTYEQYF. CDR3 DNA sequence: TGTGCCAGCAGCACCGACAACACCTACGAGCAGTACTTC. The chain employs TRBV7-2 and TRBJ2-7, with D hard to call. The CDR3 consists of 13 residues. Germline V gene data show CDR1 as SGHTA and CDR2 as FQGNSA. The germline V and J ends were trimmed by 5 bases and 2 bases, with 10 bases remaining between them. Full variable domain (rest looked up from reference TRBV7-2 and TRBJ2-7): GAGVSQSPSNKVTEKGKDVELRCDPISGHTALYWYRQSLGQGLEFLIYFQGNSAPDKSGLPSDRFSAERTGGSVSTLTIQRTQQEDSAVYLCASSTDNTYEQYFGPGTRLTVT.

The rearrangement links TRBV7-9 to TRBJ2-7; tentatively, D is TRBD1 (5 bases). The germline gives CDR1 SEHNR, CDR2 FQNEAQ (reference sequence). The CDR3 runs to 14 residues. Trimming removed 2 bases from V and 5 bases from J, with 13 bases in between. This CDR3 reads CASSLPDNTDEQYF. Here the CDR3 DNA reads TGTGCCAGCAGCTTACCGGACAATACTGACGAGCAGTACTTC.

The chain couples TRBV4-1 to TRBJ2-3, with a possible D match to TRBD2 (6 bases). V gave up 3 bases and J gave up 1 base, with 17 bases separating them. In germline, CDR1 is MGHRA, CDR2 YSYEKL. CDR3 length: 17 residues. Here the CDR3 reads CASSQAGTRGGTDTQYF. DNA of the CDR3: TGCGCCAGCAGCCAGGCCGGGACGCGGGGTGGCACAGATACGCAGTATTTT.

The V call is TRBV20-1, the J call TRBJ2-2; no reliable D call. Trimming left V 3 bases short and J 4 bases short, with 12 bases between. Looked up from germline, CDR1 is DFQATT and CDR2 is SNEGSKA (reference sequence). The length of the CDR3 is 14 residues. The CDR3 region has the DNA TGCAGTGCTAGTGTCCAGGTCGCCACCGGGGAGCTGTTTTTT. Amino acid sequence: CSASVQVATGELFF.

This clonotype was found once. J is TRBJ2-4 and V is TRBV5-6; 7 bases line up with TRBD2. Unmatched junction bases numbered 4, after V lost 7 bases and J lost 0 bases. The CDR3 extends over 14 amino acids. From germline, CDR1 is SGHDT and CDR2 YYEEEE. As DNA, the CDR3 is TGTGCCAGCTTGCGGGAGATAGCCAAAAACATTCAGTACTTC. This codes for CASLREIAKNIQYF.

This rearrangement joins TRBV24-1 to TRBJ1-1; D call uncertain. The germline V and J ends were trimmed by 1 base and 0 bases, with 5 bases remaining between them. This CDR3 spans 14 amino acids. CDR1 and CDR2 from the germline V gene are KGHDR and SFDVKD. CDR3 sequence: CATSDLTVNTEAFF. DNA for the CDR3: TGTGCCACCAGTGATTTAACGGTGAACACTGAAGCTTTCTTT.

The chain carries TRBV9 and TRBJ2-1; 10 nucleotides align to TRBD2. V lost 3 bases, J lost 2 bases, and 2 bases stayed unmatched. The length of the CDR3 is 15 residues. Germline assignment: CDR1 SGDLS and CDR2 YYNGEE. CDR3 sequence: CASSGGLAAYNEQFF. The CDR3 DNA follows: TGTGCCAGCAGCGGAGGACTAGCGGCCTACAATGAGCAGTTCTTC.

The chain has TRBV27 and TRBJ2-1, with 9 bases lining up with TRBD1. After removal of 6 bases from V and 9 bases from J, the junction contained 15 bases not matched to a gene. The CDR3 loop spans 16 amino acids. Per germline, CDR1 MNHEY and CDR2 SMNVEV (reference sequence). The CDR3 DNA reads TGTGCCAGCAGCCAGTCCCCGGGACAGGGATTAAGTGAGCAGTTCTTC. It translates to CASSQSPGQGLSEQFF.

The genes are TRBV12-3 or TRBV12-4 and TRBJ1-5, with a tentative D call TRBD1 (6 bases). The V end was cut by 6 bases, the J end by 5 bases, with 11 bases between. The CDR3 is 13 residues long. The CDR3 nucleotides are TGTGCCAGCAGCATTGACAGGTATCAGCCCCAGCATTTT. Translating gives CASSIDRYQPQHF.

This clonotype appeared once. This rearrangement joins TRBV7-8 to TRBJ2-7; a weak D match, TRBD2 (5 bases). Germline CDR1 SGHVS, CDR2 FQNEAQ. The CDR3 length is 13 residues. Trimming took off 5 bases at V and 4 bases at J, with 12 bases between the two ends. The chain's CDR3 is CASSTGSPYEQYF. The CDR3 bases are TGTGCCAGCAGCACGGGATCGCCTTACGAGCAGTACTTC.

The V and J genes are TRBV16 and TRBJ2-7; D is uncertain. V was cut by 2 bases and J by 6 bases, with 8 bases left in between. Germline values: CDR1 KGHSY, CDR2 FQNENV. This CDR3 spans 12 amino acids. CDR3 bases: TGTGCCAGCAGCCAAGACGACTTCGAGCAGTACTTC. Translating it yields CASSQDDFEQYF.